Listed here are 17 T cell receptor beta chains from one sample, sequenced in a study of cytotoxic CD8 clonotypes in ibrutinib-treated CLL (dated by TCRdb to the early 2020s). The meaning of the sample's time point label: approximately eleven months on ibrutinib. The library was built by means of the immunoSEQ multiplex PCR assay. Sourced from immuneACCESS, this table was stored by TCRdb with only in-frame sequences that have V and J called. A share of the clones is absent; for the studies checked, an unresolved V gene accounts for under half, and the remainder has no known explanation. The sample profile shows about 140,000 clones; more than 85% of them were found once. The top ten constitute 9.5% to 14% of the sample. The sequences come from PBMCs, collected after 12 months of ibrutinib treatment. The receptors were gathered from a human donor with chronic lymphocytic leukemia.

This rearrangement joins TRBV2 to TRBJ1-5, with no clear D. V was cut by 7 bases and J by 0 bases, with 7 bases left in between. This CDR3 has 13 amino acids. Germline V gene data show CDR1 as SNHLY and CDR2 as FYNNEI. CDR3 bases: TGTGCCAGCAAACCAAATAGCAATCAGCCCCAGCATTTT. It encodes CASKPNSNQPQHF.

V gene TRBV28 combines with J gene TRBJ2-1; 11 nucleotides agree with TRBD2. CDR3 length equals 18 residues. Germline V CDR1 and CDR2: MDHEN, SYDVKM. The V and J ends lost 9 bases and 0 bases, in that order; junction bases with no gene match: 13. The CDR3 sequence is CASILEASGGSSYNEQFF. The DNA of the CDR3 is TGTGCCAGTATCCTTGAGGCTAGCGGGGGGAGCTCCTACAATGAGCAGTTCTTC.

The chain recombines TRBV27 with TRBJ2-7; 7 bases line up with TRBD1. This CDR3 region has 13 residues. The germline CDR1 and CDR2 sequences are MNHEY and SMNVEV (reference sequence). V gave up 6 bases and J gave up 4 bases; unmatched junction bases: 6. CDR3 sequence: CASRKGQLYEQYF. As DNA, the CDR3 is TGTGCCAGCAGGAAGGGACAGCTTTACGAGCAGTACTTC.

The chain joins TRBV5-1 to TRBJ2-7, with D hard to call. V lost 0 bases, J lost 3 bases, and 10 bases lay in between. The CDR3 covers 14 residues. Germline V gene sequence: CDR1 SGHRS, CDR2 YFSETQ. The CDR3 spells CASSLVSNLYEQYF. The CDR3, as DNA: TGCGCCAGCAGCTTGGTTTCTAACCTCTACGAGCAGTACTTC.

The DNA of the CDR3 is TGCGCCAGCAGCCTACTGGACGGAGGAAATGAAAAACTGTTTTTT. It codes for CASSLLDGGNEKLFF. The genes are TRBV4-1 and TRBJ1-4; D uncertain. Trimming left V 4 bases short and J 5 bases short, with 14 bases between. This CDR3 is built from 15 residues. Germline CDR1 MGHRA, CDR2 YSYEKL.

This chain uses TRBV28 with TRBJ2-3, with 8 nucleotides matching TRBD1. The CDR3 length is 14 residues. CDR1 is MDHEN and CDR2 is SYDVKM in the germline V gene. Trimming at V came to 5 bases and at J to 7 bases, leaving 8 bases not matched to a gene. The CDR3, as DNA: TGTGCCAGCAGTCTCGACAGGGGTGGTTATACGCAGTATTTT. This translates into CASSLDRGGYTQYF.

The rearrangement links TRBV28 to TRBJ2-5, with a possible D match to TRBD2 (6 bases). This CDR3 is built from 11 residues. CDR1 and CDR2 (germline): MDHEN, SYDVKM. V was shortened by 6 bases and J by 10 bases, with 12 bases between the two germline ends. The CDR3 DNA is TGTGCCAGCAGGAATCGGGGACTCCAGTACTTC. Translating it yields CASRNRGLQYF.

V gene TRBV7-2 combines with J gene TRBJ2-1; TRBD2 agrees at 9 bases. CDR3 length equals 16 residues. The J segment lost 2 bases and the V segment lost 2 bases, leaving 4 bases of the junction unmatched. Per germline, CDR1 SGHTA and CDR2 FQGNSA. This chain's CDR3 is CASSLTASGTYNEQFF. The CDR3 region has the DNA TGTGCCAGCAGCTTAACCGCTAGCGGGACCTACAATGAGCAGTTCTTC.

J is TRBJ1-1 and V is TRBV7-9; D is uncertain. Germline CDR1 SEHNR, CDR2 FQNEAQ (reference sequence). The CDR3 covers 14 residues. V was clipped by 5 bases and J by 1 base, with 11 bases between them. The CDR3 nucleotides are TGTGCCAGCAGCCCCGAGTCGTGGAACACTGAAGCTTTCTTT. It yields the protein CASSPESWNTEAFF.

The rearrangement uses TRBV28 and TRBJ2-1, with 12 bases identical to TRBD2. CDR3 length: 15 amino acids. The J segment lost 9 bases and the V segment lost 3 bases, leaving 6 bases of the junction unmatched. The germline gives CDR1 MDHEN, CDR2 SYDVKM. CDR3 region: CASSLTSGSWPEQFF. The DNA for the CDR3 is TGTGCCAGCAGTTTGACTAGCGGGAGTTGGCCTGAGCAGTTCTTC.

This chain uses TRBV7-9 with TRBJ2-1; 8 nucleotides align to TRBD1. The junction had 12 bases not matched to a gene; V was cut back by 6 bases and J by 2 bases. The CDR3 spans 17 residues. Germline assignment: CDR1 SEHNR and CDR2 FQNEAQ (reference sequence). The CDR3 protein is CASRKPGGQYTYNEQFF. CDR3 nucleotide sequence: TGTGCCAGCAGGAAACCAGGGGGCCAATATACCTACAATGAGCAGTTCTTC. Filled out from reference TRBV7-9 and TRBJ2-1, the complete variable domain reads DTGVSQNPRHKITKRGQNVTFRCDPISEHNRLYWYRQTLGQGPEFLTYFQNEAQLEKSRLLSDRFSAERPKGSFSTLEIQRTEQGDSAMYLCASRKPGGQYTYNEQFFGPGTRLTVL.

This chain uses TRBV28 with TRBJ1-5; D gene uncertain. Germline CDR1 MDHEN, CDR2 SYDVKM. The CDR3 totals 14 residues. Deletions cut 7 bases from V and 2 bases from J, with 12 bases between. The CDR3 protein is CASTLPMGNQPQHF. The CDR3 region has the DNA TGTGCCAGCACTCTTCCTATGGGCAATCAGCCCCAGCATTTT.

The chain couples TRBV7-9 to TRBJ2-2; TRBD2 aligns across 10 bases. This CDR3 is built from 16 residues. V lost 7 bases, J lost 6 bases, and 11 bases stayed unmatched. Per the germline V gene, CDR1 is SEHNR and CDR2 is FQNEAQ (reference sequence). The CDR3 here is CASTMRLAGEAGELFF. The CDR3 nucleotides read TGTGCCAGCACCATGCGGCTAGCGGGAGAGGCCGGGGAGCTGTTTTTT. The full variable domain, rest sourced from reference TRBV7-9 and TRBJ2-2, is DTGVSQNPRHKITKRGQNVTFRCDPISEHNRLYWYRQTLGQGPEFLTYFQNEAQLEKSRLLSDRFSAERPKGSFSTLEIQRTEQGDSAMYLCASTMRLAGEAGELFFGEGSRLTVL.

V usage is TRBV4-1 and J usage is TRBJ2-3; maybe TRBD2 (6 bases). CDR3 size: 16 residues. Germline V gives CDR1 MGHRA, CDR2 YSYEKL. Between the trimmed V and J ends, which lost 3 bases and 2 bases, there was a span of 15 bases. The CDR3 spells CASSHPLREYTDTQYF. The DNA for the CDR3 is TGCGCCAGCAGCCATCCCCTCCGGGAGTACACAGATACGCAGTATTTT.

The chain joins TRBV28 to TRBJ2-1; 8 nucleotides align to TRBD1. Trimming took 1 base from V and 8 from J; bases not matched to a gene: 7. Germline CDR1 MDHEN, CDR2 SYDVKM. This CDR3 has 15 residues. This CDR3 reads CASSLSGTGYYEQFF. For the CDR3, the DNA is TGTGCCAGCAGTTTATCCGGGACAGGCTATTATGAGCAGTTCTTC.

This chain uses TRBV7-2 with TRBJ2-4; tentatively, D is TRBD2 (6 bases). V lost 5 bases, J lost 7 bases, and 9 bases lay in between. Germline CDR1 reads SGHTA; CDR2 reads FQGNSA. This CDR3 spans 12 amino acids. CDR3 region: CASSVGGNIQYF. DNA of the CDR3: TGTGCCAGCAGCGTAGGAGGGAACATTCAGTACTTC.

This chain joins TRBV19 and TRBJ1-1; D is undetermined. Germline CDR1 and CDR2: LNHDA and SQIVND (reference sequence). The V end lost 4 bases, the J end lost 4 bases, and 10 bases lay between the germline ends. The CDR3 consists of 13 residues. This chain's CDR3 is CASSKTDLTEAFF. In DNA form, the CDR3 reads TGTGCCAGTAGTAAAACCGATCTCACTGAAGCTTTCTTT.